This is a list of T cell receptor delta chains from one sample in a study of Vδ1+ human thymocytes. TCRdb called clones anew from the multiplex PCR reads with CATT. There are some 19,000 delta-chain clones in the sample; over 7% occur only once, and less than 1% lies in the top ten. The specimen sequenced was Vdelta1+ gamma-delta thymocytes from the thymus. These receptors were collected from a child in the first two years of life who had congenital heart surgery. CDR3s include the opening cysteine and the closing phenylalanine or tryptophan. The order of the fields is V gene, J gene, CDR3 protein.

>TRDV1|TRDJ1
CALGELGPKGNWGIRVLIF
>TRDV2|TRDJ3
CACDTGTGGYVGPWDTRQMFF
>TRDV1|TRDJ1
CALGGSGHTSKLIF
>TRDV1|TRDJ1
CALGVAFPHTDKLIF
>TRDV1|TRDJ1
CALGELGVAGPKLIF
>TRDV1|TRDJ1
CALGNLLPQVLAQYTDKLIF
>TRDV2|TRDJ1
CACDPNRGIPTPLLGDTADKLIF
>TRDV1|TRDJ1
CALGERLYWGIPFKLIF
>TRDV1|TRDJ1
CALGERYRLPSKRGRLGIDKLIF
>TRDV3|TRDJ1
CAQRSLVGAYTDKLIF
>TRDV1|TRDJ1
CALGGGTGGFTYTDKLIF
>TRDV1|TRDJ1
CALGEVPSVGDTLFPHTDKLIF
>TRDV1|TRDJ1
CALGEDWTGGDTDKLIF
>TRDV1|TRDJ1
CALGDSHWGILSYTDKLIF
>TRDV1|TRDJ1
CALGEATGGVHFKLIF
>TRDV1|TRDJ2
CALGEPSYGGTLTAQLFF
>TRDV1|TRDJ1
CALGVRLPSLLGDPDTDKLIF
>TRDV1|TRDJ1
CALGEAFRGMYTDKLIF
>TRDV1|TRDJ1
CALGKAPPPYGWGDTDKLIF
>TRDV1|TRDJ1
CALGELGPLITPQWRAKLIF
>TRDV1|TRDJ1
CALGELFYWGILGTDKLIF
>TRDV1|TRDJ1
CALGEGGGGCSGTDKLIF
>TRDV1|TRDJ1
CALGDAPSYSGAKGGPDKLIF
>TRDV2|TRDJ1
CACDTPPTVPNWGIRGEQLIF
>TRDV1|TRDJ1
CALGCSGSTDKLIF
>TRDV1|TRDJ1
CALGELTSPSTDKLIF
>TRDV1|TRDJ1
CALGELSPSQYTDKLIF
>TRDV1|TRDJ1
CALGELGPGPTKCDARGSTDKLIF
>TRDV1|TRDJ1
CALGEQSVLGIIPYKLIF
>TRDV1|TRDJ1
CALGALRYWGMADKLIF
>TRDV1|TRDJ1
CALGEKFKFPTGLKDGGDKLIF
>TRDV1|TRDJ1
CALGELLPTGGQMYTDKLIF
>TRDV1|TRDJ1
CALGERGRSPAASLRLGDMITDKLIF
>TRDV1|TRDJ1
CALGDLPSTGGYMTDKLIF
>TRDV1|TRDJ1
CALGDRSYGGYHKLIF
>TRDV1|TRDJ1
CALGGRIPTWGIGYTDKLIF
>TRDV1|TRDJ1
CALGELRGLLGDTGTDKLIF
>TRDV1|TRDJ1
CALGEPHDRGDTDKLIF
>TRDV1|TRDJ1
CALGEYNWVLGDTRGGDKLIF
>TRDV3|TRDJ1
CAFRRPAAFLRSWRRNDKLIF